Listed here are 28 T cell receptor beta chains from one sample, sequenced in a study of blood T cell repertoires in COVID-19. Data came from immunoSEQ multiplex PCR; TCRdb stores just in-frame clones and leaves some out. The table has about 110,000 clones, around 84% seen once; the top ten hold roughly 7.9%. The sequenced material came from peripheral blood. Receptor source: a woman of 80 years or more with active or convalescent COVID-19.

J is TRBJ1-4 and V is TRBV6-2 or TRBV6-3; D call uncertain. Germline loops: CDR1 MNHEY, CDR2 SVGEGT. V dropped 2 bases and J dropped 3 bases, with 7 bases sitting between them. There are 14 residues in the CDR3. CDR3 nucleotides: TGTGCCAGCAGTTACCGTATATCTAATGAAAAACTGTTTTTT. Its translation: CASSYRISNEKLFF.

This chain joins TRBV19 and TRBJ2-3, with unresolved D. V was cut by 10 bases and J by 6 bases, with 17 bases left in between. The V gene's germline CDR1 is LNHDA and CDR2 SQIVND (reference sequence). This CDR3 contains 13 residues. DNA for the CDR3: TGTGCCACAAGGAGTGTGTCTCGGGATACGCAGTATTTT. Protein sequence: CATRSVSRDTQYF.

This chain joins TRBV7-8 and TRBJ2-7; 11 bases are a match to TRBD2. The CDR3 has 17 residues. V lost 1 base, J lost 0 bases, and 5 bases stayed unmatched. The germline V gene encodes CDR1 SGHVS and CDR2 FQNEAQ. CDR3 sequence: CASSLGRLAGSSYEQYF. The DNA of the CDR3 is TGTGCCAGCAGCTTAGGAAGACTAGCGGGAAGCTCCTACGAGCAGTACTTC.

This clone has just one count. The chain is built from TRBV6-5 and TRBJ2-1; D gene unclear. Trimming removed 8 bases at V and 9 bases at J, with 23 bases between. CDR3 size: 15 residues. CDR1 is MNHEY, CDR2 SVGAGI, per germline. The CDR3 spells CASGRLAPGLGEQFF. The CDR3 DNA reads as TGTGCCAGCGGCAGATTAGCACCCGGTCTGGGTGAGCAGTTCTTC.

The V and J genes are TRBV28 and TRBJ1-1; no definite D call. Germline V gene sequence: CDR1 MDHEN, CDR2 SYDVKM. This CDR3 comprises 14 residues. The V end lost 9 bases, the J end lost 3 bases, and 17 bases lay between the germline ends. In DNA, the CDR3 is TGTGCCAGTTCCCCCCGGGGATTGGACACTGAAGCTTTCTTT. Protein sequence: CASSPRGLDTEAFF.

The V and J genes are TRBV5-6 and TRBJ1-2; D gene ambiguous. CDR1 is SGHDT and CDR2 is YYEEEE in the germline V gene. V was shortened by 2 bases and J by 4 bases, with 6 bases between the two germline ends. CDR3 length equals 12 residues. CDR3 protein: CASSLGSYGYTF. In DNA, the CDR3 is TGTGCCAGCAGCTTAGGGAGCTATGGCTACACCTTC.

This chain links TRBV4-2 with TRBJ2-1; 7 nucleotides agree with TRBD2. The CDR3 totals 15 residues. Germline CDR1 LGHNA, CDR2 YNFKEQ. J was trimmed by 6 bases and V by 0 bases; bases with no gene match: 5. CDR3 loop: CASSQEGPGGNEQFF. CDR3 DNA sequence: TGTGCCAGCAGCCAAGAGGGTCCGGGGGGCAATGAGCAGTTCTTC.

The V call is TRBV28, the J call TRBJ2-1; 7 nucleotides line up with TRBD2. Germline values: CDR1 MDHEN, CDR2 SYDVKM. The CDR3 totals 17 residues. The V gene end was trimmed by 3 bases and the J gene end by 0 bases; junction bases not matched to a gene: 8. The CDR3 loop is CASSFFPGGSSYNEQFF. The DNA of the CDR3 is TGTGCCAGCAGTTTTTTCCCTGGCGGGAGCTCCTACAATGAGCAGTTCTTC.

This sequence joins TRBV7-6 and TRBJ1-3; no reliable D call. Germline CDR1 and CDR2: SGHVS and FNYEAQ. Trimming shortened V by 0 bases and J by 0 bases, and 9 bases separated the two germline ends. The CDR3 contains 16 residues. CDR3 in amino acids: CASSLALGSSGNTIYF. Written as DNA, the CDR3 is TGTGCCAGCAGCTTAGCTCTAGGGAGCTCTGGAAACACCATATATTTT. Complete variable domain (other parts from reference TRBV7-6 and TRBJ1-3): GAGVSQSPRYKVTKRGQDVALRCDPISGHVSLYWYRQALGQGPEFLTYFNYEAQQDKSGLPNDRFSAERPEGSISTLTIQRTEQRDSAMYRCASSLALGSSGNTIYFGEGSWLTVV.

In this sample, this clone turned up a few times. The chain employs TRBV5-1 and TRBJ2-1; TRBD2 agrees at 9 bases. The J segment lost 5 bases and the V segment lost 0 bases, leaving 6 bases of the junction unmatched. In germline, CDR1 is SGHRS, CDR2 YFSETQ. The length of the CDR3 is 16 residues. This CDR3 reads CASSLALAGGNNEQFF. The CDR3 DNA is TGCGCCAGCAGCTTGGCACTCGCGGGAGGGAACAATGAGCAGTTCTTC.

This chain connects TRBV3-1 (or the pseudogene TRBV3-2) to TRBJ2-3, with 9 bases aligning to TRBD2. Germline V gives CDR1 LGHDT, CDR2 YNNKEL (reference sequence). The CDR3 is 16 residues long. Unmatched junction bases numbered 5, after V lost 4 bases and J lost 0 bases. CDR3 nucleotides: TGTGCCAGCAGCCTCTCAAGCGGGGGGAGCACAGATACGCAGTATTTT. Translation: CASSLSSGGSTDTQYF.

This sequence joins TRBV11-2 and TRBJ2-3; 13 bases are shared with TRBD2. This CDR3 is 18 amino acids long. Germline loops: CDR1 SGHAT, CDR2 FQNNGV. J was trimmed by 4 bases and V by 2 bases; bases with no gene match: 9. CDR3 sequence reads: CASSLIVSTSGRADTQYF. The DNA for the CDR3 is TGTGCCAGCAGCTTAATCGTCTCTACTAGCGGGAGGGCAGATACGCAGTATTTT.

CDR3 bases: TGTGCCAGCAGTGAGGTCGGGTATGACACTGAAGCTTTCTTT. The encoded protein is CASSEVGYDTEAFF. V usage is TRBV6-1 and J usage is TRBJ1-1; D is ambiguous. V was pared by 3 bases and J by 3 bases, with 11 bases between. This CDR3 is built from 14 residues. Germline V lookup: CDR1 MNHNS, CDR2 SASEGT.

The chain has TRBV6-5 and TRBJ2-7; no firm D call. Germline CDR1 MNHEY, CDR2 SVGAGI. The CDR3 length is 10 residues. V lost 5 bases and J lost 4, with 3 bases in between. The CDR3 nucleotides read TGTGCCAGCAGTCAATACGAGCAGTACTTC. Encoded protein: CASSQYEQYF.

This chain joins TRBV11-3 and TRBJ2-4; perhaps TRBD2 as D (6 bases). Trimming stripped 5 bases from V and 9 bases from J, with 20 bases between. This CDR3 is built from 15 residues. Germline-derived CDR1 and CDR2 are SGHNT and YENEEA. CDR3 in DNA: TGTGCCAGCAGCGCAGGAGGGTCGGAAAGGGCCATTCAGTACTTC. This encodes CASSAGGSERAIQYF.

The gene calls are TRBV9 and TRBJ1-6; 8 bases are a match to TRBD1. The V gene's germline CDR1 is SGDLS and CDR2 YYNGEE. The length of the CDR3 is 14 residues. Trimming at V came to 4 bases and at J to 5 bases, leaving 2 bases not matched to a gene. Here the CDR3 reads CASSRQGNNSPLHF. In DNA form, the CDR3 reads TGTGCCAGCAGCCGACAGGGGAATAATTCACCCCTCCACTTT.

The chain employs TRBV20-1 and TRBJ2-7, with a possible D match to TRBD2 (6 bases). The CDR3 consists of 11 residues. The germline V gene encodes CDR1 DFQATT and CDR2 SNEGSKA (reference sequence). V lost 6 bases to trimming and J lost 7 bases, with 13 bases between them. CDR3 region: CSAGGAREQYF. For the CDR3, the DNA is TGCAGTGCCGGAGGGGCGCGGGAGCAGTACTTC.

The rearrangement joins TRBV2 to TRBJ1-5, with TRBD1 matching over 10 bases. With V trimmed by 5 bases and J by 7 bases, 11 bases remained unmatched. Germline values: CDR1 SNHLY, CDR2 FYNNEI. This CDR3 region has 16 residues. The CDR3 DNA reads as TGTGCCAGCAGTTGGAGAGGGGACAGGGGCGGGCAGCCCCAGCATTTT. Translating it yields CASSWRGDRGGQPQHF.

The chain recombines TRBV9 with TRBJ2-1; TRBD2 agrees at 7 bases. In germline, CDR1 is SGDLS, CDR2 YYNGEE. With V trimmed by 0 bases and J by 2 bases, 2 bases remained unmatched. The CDR3 covers 15 residues. CDR3 protein: CASSVASGTYNEQFF. CDR3 coding DNA: TGTGCCAGCAGCGTAGCTAGCGGAACCTACAATGAGCAGTTCTTC.

The rearrangement links TRBV5-1 to TRBJ2-7; TRBD1 agrees at 8 bases. This CDR3 has 15 residues. CDR1 and CDR2 (germline): SGHRS, YFSETQ. V lost 1 base and J lost 6; bases outside the gene matches: 9. This CDR3 reads CASSLTDRGRGEQYF. CDR3 DNA: TGCGCCAGCAGCTTGACCGACAGGGGAAGAGGCGAGCAGTACTTC.

The rearrangement joins TRBV28 to TRBJ2-1; 7 bases map to TRBD2. This CDR3 spans 18 amino acids. CDR1 and CDR2 (germline): MDHEN, SYDVKM. With V trimmed by 0 bases and J by 0 bases, 8 bases remained unmatched. CDR3 residues: CASSLWASGAFSYNEQFF. CDR3 nucleotides: TGTGCCAGCAGTTTATGGGCCAGCGGGGCCTTCTCCTACAATGAGCAGTTCTTC.

The chain joins TRBV10-3 to TRBJ1-1, with D possibly matching TRBD1 (5 bases). V dropped 1 base and J dropped 2 bases, with 11 bases sitting between them. Germline V lookup: CDR1 ENHRY, CDR2 SYGVKD. The CDR3 consists of 15 residues. CDR3 sequence reads: CAISEWRQPNTEAFF. In DNA, the CDR3 is TGTGCCATCAGTGAGTGGAGACAGCCTAACACTGAAGCTTTCTTT.

The V gene is TRBV19, the J gene TRBJ1-1; possibly TRBD1 for D (6 bases). CDR3 size: 15 residues. V was trimmed by 4 bases and J by 6 bases, leaving 18 bases between them. CDR1 and CDR2 (germline): LNHDA, SQIVND (reference sequence). The CDR3 nucleotides are TGTGCCAGTAGTAGCCATCAGGGGATTGACCCTGAAGCTTTCTTT. This translates into CASSSHQGIDPEAFF.

The chain uses TRBV6-2 or TRBV6-3 and TRBJ2-3; 8 bases fit TRBD2. Germline CDR1 MNHEY, CDR2 SVGEGT. V gave up 2 bases and J gave up 0 bases; unmatched junction bases: 13. The CDR3 runs 19 residues. The CDR3 DNA is TGTGCCAGCAGTTACACCAAGGGACTAGTCGGGGATAGCACAGATACGCAGTATTTT. It yields the protein CASSYTKGLVGDSTDTQYF.

The chain joins TRBV29-1 to TRBJ2-7, with a tentative D call TRBD1 (5 bases). Trimming cost V 6 bases and J 5 bases, with 20 bases left between them. This CDR3 contains 14 residues. The germline V gene encodes CDR1 SQVTM and CDR2 ANQGSEA. The CDR3 region is CSVTQGPTNHEQYF. The CDR3 DNA reads TGCAGCGTAACCCAGGGCCCAACTAACCACGAGCAGTACTTC.

The V call is TRBV10-3, the J call TRBJ2-3; TRBD2 might be the D (6 bases). CDR1 and CDR2 from the germline V gene are ENHRY and SYGVKD. The CDR3 has 15 residues. Trimming removed 0 bases from V and 7 bases from J, with 14 bases in between. The CDR3 nucleotides read TGTGCCATCAGTGAGTCTTTGGGGAGGTCGAATACGCAGTATTTT. Translating it yields CAISESLGRSNTQYF.

The gene calls are TRBV5-1 and TRBJ2-5; 10 positions agree with TRBD1. Germline CDR1 is SGHRS and CDR2 is YFSETQ. J gave up 5 bases and V 3 bases, and 7 bases lay outside the gene matches. CDR3 length equals 15 residues. The CDR3 region is CASSSQTGGLETQYF. The DNA of the CDR3 is TGCGCCAGCAGCTCTCAGACAGGGGGCTTGGAGACCCAGTACTTC.

The chain employs TRBV28 and TRBJ2-7; tentative D call: TRBD2 (5 bases). V dropped 10 bases and J dropped 5 bases, with 9 bases sitting between them. The CDR3 runs to 10 residues. Germline V gene data show CDR1 as MDHEN and CDR2 as SYDVKM. CDR3 bases: TGTGCCACTCTAGCCCACGAGCAGTACTTC. Its protein product is CATLAHEQYF.